Described below is a single TCR beta chain sequence and its context. No antigen is known for it. Base qualities were left out, and no much larger clone turns up one base away. The sample originates from a study of T-cell reconstitution after alpha-beta-depleted transplantation in children (dated by TCRdb to about 2016). Notes on the research overall: T-cell immune reconstitution after TCRalphabeta/CD19-depleted allogeneic hematopoietic cell transplantation in children was quantitatively tracked in the study by means of TCR repertoire profiling. What the authors observed across the whole study: The apparently early alphabetaT-cell count recovery about two months after transplant was reportedly dependent on only several hundred rapidly expanded clones derived from non-depleted graft cells. The high TCRbeta diversity at day 60 in some patients was ascribed to recipient T cells and intrathymic progenitors that had survived conditioning. Over subsequent months, a decline in hyperexpanded clone frequencies was noted, and after one year, T-cell counts and TCRbeta diversity were mostly ascribed to newly produced T cells.

CDR1 and CDR2 are drawn from the germline V gene: SGHVS, FQNEAQ. The CDR3 numbers 16 residues from cysteine through phenylalanine. Only the CDR3 DNA is retained, 48 bases long and in frame from the first base. The V end gives up 2 bases and the J end 4 bases, leaving 10 bases in the junction not matched to a gene. Library preparation employed PCR. Instrument on record: Illumina HiSeq 2500. Molecular barcoding was employed in the preparation of TCR libraries, with unique molecular identifiers being used to normalize TCRbeta repertoire quantification. TCRdb itself trimmed the public reads at Q25 with fastp, ran MiXCR and retained productive beta chains. Each record represents a unique CDR3 protein, reported with the most common genes and DNA among its rows. Here the sample has around 440,000 distinct CDR3 sequences; around 15% occur a single time. The biggest ten clones account for approximately 29% of the sample.

The treatment or condition label on this specimen signifies: allogeneic hematopoietic cell transplantation with graft depleted of TCRalphabeta T cells and CD19 B cells. The children who served as transplant recipients had been given grafts of TCRalphabeta/CD19-depleted allogeneic hematopoietic cells. The TCR sequence derives from a boy under three years old who had a stem cell transplant for Wiskott-Aldrich syndrome, so the T cells may come from the graft donor. This specimen was PBMCs, mostly from graft donor cells, taken 360 days after TCRalphabeta/CD19-depleted stem cell transplant. The V and J genes are TRBV7-8 and TRBJ2-7, with 8 bases in between that match TRBD2. The CDR3 region reads CASSLRGFAGGYEQYF. DNA sequence: TGTGCCAGCAGCTTAAGGGGGTTCGCGGGAGGTTACGAGCAGTACTTC.